This TCR beta chain was recovered during a study of cytomegalovirus exposure and HLA in healthy donors. Use of 60 Vbeta and 13 Jbeta primers characterized the PCR. Sequencing was performed with immunoSEQ multiplex PCR; in TCRdb, only in-frame clones are kept and a portion is missing. The repertoire holds around 160,000 clones, with roughly three quarters as singletons. Findings of the study overall: For most TCR beta V segments, an earlier analysis put the productive rate at about 87% or about 30% of the time. A later analysis reportedly identified an Asian-associated ancestry cluster as carrying fewer N-insertions than the roughly 670-donor mean. Later on, an analysis tied some 17,000 TCR beta sequences to HLA alleles at 0.05 false discovery rate.

V shed 8 bases and J shed 9 bases, with 14 bases lying between them. This CDR3 is built from 12 residues. Germline values: CDR1 MNHEY, CDR2 SMNVEV (reference sequence). As concerns this clone: Antigen specificity is unknown.

V usage is TRBV27 and J usage is TRBJ2-1; tentative D call: TRBD2 (6 bases). The specimen sequenced was PBMCs. The receptor's source is a man aged 18 to 30 in good health and CMV-seropositive. The CDR3 sequence: CASSDGSIEQFF. CDR3 nucleotide sequence: TGTGCCAGCTCCGACGGGAGTATTGAGCAGTTCTTC.